This T cell receptor (beta chain) is drawn from a study of identical twins. Study-wide points: Models underpredicted monozygotic twin sharing of out-of-frame TCR alpha. It was possible that invariant MAIT and iNKT cells partly confounded the zero-insertion analyses.

Addition of a universal primer site occurred through template switching, and cDNA carried unique molecular identifiers. From the 5' RACE reads, TCRdb called clonotypes with MiXCR, one entry per CDR3 protein. The data show just under 650,000 distinct CDR3 sequences, under 8.5% seen once. This clonotype came up many times. The antigen remains unidentified. These data are also associated with another study on yellow fever vaccine responses in identical twins.

This sequence originates from a woman between 18 and 29 years old in good health. The specimen sequenced was PBMCs.

CDR3 protein: CASSPSGLAGRNEQFF. The CDR3 DNA reads as TGTGCCAGCAGTCCATCCGGATTAGCGGGAAGGAATGAGCAGTTCTTC. V and J are TRBV7-8 and TRBJ2-1; 8 positions match TRBD2. The germline V gene has CDR1 SGHVS and CDR2 FQNEAQ. The CDR3 is 16 amino acids. V gave up 6 bases and J gave up 7 bases; unmatched junction bases: 14.